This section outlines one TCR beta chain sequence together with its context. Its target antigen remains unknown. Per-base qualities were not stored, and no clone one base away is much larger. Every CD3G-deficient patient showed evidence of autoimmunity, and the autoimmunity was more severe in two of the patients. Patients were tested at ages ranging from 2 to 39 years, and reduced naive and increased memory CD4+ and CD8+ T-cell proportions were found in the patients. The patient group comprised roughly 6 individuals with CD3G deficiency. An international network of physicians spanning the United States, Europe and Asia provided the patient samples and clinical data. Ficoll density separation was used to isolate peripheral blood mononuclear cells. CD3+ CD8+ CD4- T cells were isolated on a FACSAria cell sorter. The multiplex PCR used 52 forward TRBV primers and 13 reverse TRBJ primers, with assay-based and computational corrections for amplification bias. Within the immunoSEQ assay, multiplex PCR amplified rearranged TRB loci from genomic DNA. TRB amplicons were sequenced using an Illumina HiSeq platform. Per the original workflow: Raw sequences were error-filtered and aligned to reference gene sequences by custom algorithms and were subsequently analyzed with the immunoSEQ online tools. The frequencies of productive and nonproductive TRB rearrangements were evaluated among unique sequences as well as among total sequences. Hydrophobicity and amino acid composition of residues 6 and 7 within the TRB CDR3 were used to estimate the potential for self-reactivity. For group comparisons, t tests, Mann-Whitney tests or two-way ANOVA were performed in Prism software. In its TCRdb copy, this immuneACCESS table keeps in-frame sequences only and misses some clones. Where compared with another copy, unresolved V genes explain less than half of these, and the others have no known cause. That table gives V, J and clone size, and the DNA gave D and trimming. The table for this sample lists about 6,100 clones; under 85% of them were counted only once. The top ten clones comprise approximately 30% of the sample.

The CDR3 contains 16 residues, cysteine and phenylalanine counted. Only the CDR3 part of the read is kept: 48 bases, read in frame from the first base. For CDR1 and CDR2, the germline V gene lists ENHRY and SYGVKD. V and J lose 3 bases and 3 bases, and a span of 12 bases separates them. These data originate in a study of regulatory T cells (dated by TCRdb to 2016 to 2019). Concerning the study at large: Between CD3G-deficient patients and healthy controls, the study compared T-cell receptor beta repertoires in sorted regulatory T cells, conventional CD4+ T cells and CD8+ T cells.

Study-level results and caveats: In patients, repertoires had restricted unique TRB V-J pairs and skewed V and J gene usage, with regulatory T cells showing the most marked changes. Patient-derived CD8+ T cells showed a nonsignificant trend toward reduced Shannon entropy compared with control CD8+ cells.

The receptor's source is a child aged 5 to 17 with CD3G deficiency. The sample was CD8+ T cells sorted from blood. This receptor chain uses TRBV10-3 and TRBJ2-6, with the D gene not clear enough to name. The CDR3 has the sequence CAISDLGLGGANVLTF. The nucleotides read TGTGCCATCAGTGATTTGGGCTTGGGTGGGGCCAACGTCCTGACTTTC.